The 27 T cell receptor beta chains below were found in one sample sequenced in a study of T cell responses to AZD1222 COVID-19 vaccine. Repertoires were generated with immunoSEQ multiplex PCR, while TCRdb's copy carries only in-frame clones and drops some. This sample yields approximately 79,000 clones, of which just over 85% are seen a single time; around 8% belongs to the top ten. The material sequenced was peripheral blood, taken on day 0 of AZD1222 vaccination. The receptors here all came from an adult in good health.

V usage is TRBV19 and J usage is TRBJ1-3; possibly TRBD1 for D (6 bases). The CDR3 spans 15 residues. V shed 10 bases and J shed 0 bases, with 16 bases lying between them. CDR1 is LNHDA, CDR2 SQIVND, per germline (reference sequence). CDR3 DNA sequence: TGTGCCACCCTTGGACAGTCGTTCTCTGGAAACACCATATATTTT. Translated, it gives CATLGQSFSGNTIYF.

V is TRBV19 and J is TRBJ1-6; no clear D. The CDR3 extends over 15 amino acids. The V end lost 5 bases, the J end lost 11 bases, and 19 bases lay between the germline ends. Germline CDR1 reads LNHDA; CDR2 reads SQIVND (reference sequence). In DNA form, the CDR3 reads TGTGCCAGTAGTTCCACCCCCGGGGTTGGAGCACCCCTCCACTTT. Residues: CASSSTPGVGAPLHF.

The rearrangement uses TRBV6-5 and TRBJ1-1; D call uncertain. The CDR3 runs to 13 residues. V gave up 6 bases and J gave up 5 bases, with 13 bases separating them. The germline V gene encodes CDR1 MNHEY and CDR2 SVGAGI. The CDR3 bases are TGTGCCAGCAGCTCCTTGGATATTACTGAAGCTTTCTTT. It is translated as CASSSLDITEAFF.

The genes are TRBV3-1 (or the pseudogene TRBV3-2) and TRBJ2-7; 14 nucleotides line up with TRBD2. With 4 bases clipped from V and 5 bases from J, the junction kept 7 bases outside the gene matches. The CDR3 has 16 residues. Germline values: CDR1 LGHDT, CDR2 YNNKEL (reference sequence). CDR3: CASSPPGLAGVNEQYF. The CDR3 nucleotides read TGTGCCAGCAGCCCTCCGGGACTAGCGGGAGTAAACGAGCAGTACTTC.

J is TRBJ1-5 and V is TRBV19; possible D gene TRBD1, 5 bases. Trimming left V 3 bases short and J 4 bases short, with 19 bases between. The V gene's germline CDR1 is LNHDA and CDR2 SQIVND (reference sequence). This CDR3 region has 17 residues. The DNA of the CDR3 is TGTGCCAGTAGTATGACCCCCGGGGGAGGGCTAAATCAGCCCCAGCATTTT. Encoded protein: CASSMTPGGGLNQPQHF.

CDR3 amino acids: CASSLMGLSTQYF. The DNA of the CDR3 is TGCGCCAGCAGCTTGATGGGACTGAGTACGCAGTATTTT. The rearrangement uses TRBV5-1 and TRBJ2-3, with D tentatively TRBD2 (6 bases). This CDR3 has 13 residues. Per the germline V gene, CDR1 is SGHRS and CDR2 is YFSETQ. Between the trimmed V and J ends, which lost 1 base and 8 bases, there was a span of 11 bases.

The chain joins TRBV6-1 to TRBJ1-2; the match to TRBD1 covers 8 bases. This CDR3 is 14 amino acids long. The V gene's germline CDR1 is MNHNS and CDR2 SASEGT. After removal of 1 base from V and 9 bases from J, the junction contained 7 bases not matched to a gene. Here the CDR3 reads CASSEGQGKWRYTF. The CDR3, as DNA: TGTGCCAGCAGTGAAGGACAGGGGAAGTGGCGCTACACCTTC.

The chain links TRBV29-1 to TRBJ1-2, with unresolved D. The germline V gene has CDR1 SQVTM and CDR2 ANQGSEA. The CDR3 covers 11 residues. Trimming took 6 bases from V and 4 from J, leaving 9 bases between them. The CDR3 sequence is CSVPISYGYTF. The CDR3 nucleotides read TGCAGCGTGCCGATCTCCTATGGCTACACCTTC.

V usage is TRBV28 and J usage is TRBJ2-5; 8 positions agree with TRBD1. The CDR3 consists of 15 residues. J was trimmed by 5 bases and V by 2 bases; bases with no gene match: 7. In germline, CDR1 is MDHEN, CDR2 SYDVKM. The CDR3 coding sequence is TGTGCCAGCAGTTTACGCAGGGGGCCTGGTGAGACCCAGTACTTC. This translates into CASSLRRGPGETQYF.

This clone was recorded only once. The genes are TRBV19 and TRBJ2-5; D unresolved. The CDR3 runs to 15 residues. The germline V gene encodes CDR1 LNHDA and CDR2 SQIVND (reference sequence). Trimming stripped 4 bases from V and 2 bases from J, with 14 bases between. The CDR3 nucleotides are TGTGCCAGTAGTAGAGCCCGGACCGGACAAGAGACCCAGTACTTC. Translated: CASSRARTGQETQYF.

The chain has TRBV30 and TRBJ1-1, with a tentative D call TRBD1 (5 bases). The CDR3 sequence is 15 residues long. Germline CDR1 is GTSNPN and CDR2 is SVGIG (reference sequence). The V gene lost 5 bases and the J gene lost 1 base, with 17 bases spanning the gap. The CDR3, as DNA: TGTGCCTGGGATCAAACGGGACGGCCGAACACTGAAGCTTTCTTT. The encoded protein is CAWDQTGRPNTEAFF.

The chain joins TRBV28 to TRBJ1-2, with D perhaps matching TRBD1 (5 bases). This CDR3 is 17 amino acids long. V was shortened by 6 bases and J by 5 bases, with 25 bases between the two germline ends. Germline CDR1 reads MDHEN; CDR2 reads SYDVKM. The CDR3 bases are TGTGCCAGCAGCGGGGGTCGTAGATGGACATCGGGATATGGCTACACCTTC. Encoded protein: CASSGGRRWTSGYGYTF.

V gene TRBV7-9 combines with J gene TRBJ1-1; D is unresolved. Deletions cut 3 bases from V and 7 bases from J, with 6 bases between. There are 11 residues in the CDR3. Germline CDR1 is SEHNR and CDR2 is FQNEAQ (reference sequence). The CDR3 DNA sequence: TGTGCCAGCAGCTTTGGAGGTGAAGCTTTCTTT. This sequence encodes CASSFGGEAFF.

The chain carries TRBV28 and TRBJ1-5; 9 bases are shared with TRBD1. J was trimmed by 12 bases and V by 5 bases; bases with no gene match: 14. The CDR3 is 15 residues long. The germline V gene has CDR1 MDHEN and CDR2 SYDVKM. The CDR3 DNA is TGTGCCAGCAGTCCGTCCCGGACAGGGGTTGAGGTCCAGCATTTT. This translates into CASSPSRTGVEVQHF.

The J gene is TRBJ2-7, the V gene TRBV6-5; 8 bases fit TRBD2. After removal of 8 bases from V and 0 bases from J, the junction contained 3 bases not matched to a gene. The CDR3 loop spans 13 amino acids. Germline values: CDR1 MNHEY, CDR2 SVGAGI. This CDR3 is CASATSGSYEQYF. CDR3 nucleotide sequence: TGTGCCAGCGCAACTAGCGGCTCCTACGAGCAGTACTTC.

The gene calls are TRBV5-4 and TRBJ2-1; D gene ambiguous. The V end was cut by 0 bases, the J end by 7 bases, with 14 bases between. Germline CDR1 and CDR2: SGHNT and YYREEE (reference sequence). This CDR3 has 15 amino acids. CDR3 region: CASSLASSPRNEQFF. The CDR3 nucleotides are TGTGCCAGCAGCTTGGCCAGCAGCCCTAGGAATGAGCAGTTCTTC.

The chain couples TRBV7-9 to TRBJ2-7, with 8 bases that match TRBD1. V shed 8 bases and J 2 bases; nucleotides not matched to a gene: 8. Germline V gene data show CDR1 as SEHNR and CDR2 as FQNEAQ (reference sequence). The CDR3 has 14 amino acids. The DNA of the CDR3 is TGTGCCAGCGAGGGAGGACAGGGTCCCTACGAGCAGTACTTC. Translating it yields CASEGGQGPYEQYF.

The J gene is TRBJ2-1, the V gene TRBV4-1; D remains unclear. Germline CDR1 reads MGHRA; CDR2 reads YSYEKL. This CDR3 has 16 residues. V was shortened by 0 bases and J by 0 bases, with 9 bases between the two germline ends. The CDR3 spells CASSQEGGVSYNEQFF. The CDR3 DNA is TGCGCCAGCAGCCAAGAGGGTGGGGTCTCCTACAATGAGCAGTTCTTC.

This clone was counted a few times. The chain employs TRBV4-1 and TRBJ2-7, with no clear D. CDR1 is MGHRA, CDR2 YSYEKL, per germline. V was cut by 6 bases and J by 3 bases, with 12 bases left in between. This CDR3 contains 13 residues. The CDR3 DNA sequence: TGCGCCAGCAGTCCCGACGGCCTCTACGAGCAGTACTTC. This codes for CASSPDGLYEQYF.

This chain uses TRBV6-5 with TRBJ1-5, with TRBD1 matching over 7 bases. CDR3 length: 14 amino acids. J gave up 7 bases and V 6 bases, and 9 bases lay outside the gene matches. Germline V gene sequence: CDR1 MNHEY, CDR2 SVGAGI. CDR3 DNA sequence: TGTGCCAGCAGGCCACAGGGGATAAGGCAGCCCCAGCATTTT. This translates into CASRPQGIRQPQHF.

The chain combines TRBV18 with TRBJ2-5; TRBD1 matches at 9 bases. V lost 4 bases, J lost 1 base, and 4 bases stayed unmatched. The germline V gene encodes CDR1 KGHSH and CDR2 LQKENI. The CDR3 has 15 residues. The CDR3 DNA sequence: TGTGCCAGCTCACGGGGACAGGGAGGCCAAGAGACCCAGTACTTC. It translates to CASSRGQGGQETQYF.

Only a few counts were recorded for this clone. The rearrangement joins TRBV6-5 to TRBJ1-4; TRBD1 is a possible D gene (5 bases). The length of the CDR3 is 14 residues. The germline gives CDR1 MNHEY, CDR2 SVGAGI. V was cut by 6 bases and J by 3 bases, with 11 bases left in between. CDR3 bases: TGTGCCAGCAGCTTCGGGGGATCTAATGAAAAACTGTTTTTT. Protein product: CASSFGGSNEKLFF.

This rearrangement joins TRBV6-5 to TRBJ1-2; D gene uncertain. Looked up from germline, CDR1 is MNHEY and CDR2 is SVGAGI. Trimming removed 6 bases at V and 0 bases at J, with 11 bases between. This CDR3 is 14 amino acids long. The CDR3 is CASSPTRTNYGYTF. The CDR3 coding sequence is TGTGCCAGCAGCCCGACCCGTACTAACTATGGCTACACCTTC.

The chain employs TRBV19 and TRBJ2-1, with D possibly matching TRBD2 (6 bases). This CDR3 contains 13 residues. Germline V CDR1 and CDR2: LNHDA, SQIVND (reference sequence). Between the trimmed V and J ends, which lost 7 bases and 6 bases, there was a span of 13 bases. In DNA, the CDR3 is TGTGCCAGTACGGGGGTTTCGGGCAATGAGCAGTTCTTC. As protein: CASTGVSGNEQFF. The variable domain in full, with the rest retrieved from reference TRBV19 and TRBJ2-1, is DGGITQSPKYLFRKEGQNVTLSCEQNLNHDAMYWYRQDPGQGLRLIYYSQIVNDFQKGDIAEGYSVSREKKESFPLTVTSAQKNPTAFYLCASTGVSGNEQFFGPGTRLTVL.

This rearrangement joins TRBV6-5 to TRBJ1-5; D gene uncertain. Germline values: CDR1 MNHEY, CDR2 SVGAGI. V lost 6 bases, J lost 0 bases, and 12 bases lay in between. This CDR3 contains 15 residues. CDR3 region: CASRGSRFSNQPQHF. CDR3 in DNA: TGTGCCAGCAGGGGCAGCAGGTTTAGCAATCAGCCCCAGCATTTT.

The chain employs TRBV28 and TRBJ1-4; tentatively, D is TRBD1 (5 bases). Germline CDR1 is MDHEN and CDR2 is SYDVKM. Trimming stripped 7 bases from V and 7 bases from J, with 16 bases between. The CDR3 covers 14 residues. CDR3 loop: CASKLGGVAEKLFF. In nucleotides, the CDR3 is TGTGCCAGCAAGTTGGGAGGGGTGGCTGAAAAACTGTTTTTT.

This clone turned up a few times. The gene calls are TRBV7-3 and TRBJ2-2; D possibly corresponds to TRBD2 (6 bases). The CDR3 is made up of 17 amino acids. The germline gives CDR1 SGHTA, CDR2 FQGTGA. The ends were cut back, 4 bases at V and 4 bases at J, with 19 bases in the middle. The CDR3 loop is CASSYPDLLASTGELFF. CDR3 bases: TGTGCCAGCAGCTACCCGGACCTCCTAGCGTCCACCGGGGAGCTGTTTTTT.